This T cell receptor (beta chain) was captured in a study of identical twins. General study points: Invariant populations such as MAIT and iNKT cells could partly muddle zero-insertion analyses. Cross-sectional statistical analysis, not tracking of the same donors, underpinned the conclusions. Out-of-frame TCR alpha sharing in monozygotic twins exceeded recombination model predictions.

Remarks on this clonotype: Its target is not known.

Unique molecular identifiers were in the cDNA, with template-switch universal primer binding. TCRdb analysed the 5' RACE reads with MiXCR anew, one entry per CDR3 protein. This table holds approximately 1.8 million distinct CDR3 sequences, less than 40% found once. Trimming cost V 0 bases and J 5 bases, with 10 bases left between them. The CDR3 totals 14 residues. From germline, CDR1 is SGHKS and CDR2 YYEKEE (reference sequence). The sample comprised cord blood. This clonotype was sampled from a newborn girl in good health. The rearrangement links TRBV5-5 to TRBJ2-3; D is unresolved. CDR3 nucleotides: TGTGCCAGCAGCTTGGGTCAAACCCAAGATACGCAGTATTTT. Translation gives CASSLGQTQDTQYF.